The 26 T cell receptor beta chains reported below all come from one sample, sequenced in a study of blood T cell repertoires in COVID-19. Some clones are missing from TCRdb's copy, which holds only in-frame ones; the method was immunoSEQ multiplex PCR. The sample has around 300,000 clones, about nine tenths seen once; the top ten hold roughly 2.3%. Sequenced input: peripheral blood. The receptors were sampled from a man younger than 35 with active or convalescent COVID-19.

CDR3 protein: CASRLDRSYGYTF. CDR3 sequence (DNA): TGCGCCAGCAGACTTGACAGAAGCTATGGCTACACCTTC. J is TRBJ1-2 and V is TRBV5-1; a possible D gene is TRBD1 (5 bases). The CDR3 totals 13 residues. Deletions cut 5 bases from V and 4 bases from J, with 12 bases between. The germline V gene encodes CDR1 SGHRS and CDR2 YFSETQ.

Written as DNA, the CDR3 is TGTGCAAGTCGCTTCACGACAGCCCGCAATGAGCAGTTCTTC. As protein: CASRFTTARNEQFF. The V and J genes are TRBV12-2 and TRBJ2-1; TRBD1, as called in the table, went unchecked against the DNA. TRBV12-2 is annotated as a pseudogene. This CDR3 is built from 14 residues.

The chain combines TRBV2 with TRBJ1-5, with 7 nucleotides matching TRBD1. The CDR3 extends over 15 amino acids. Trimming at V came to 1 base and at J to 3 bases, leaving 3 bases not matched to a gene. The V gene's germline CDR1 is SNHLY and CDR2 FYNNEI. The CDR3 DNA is TGTGCCAGCAGTGAAGAACAGGGGTTCAATCAGCCCCAGCATTTT. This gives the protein CASSEEQGFNQPQHF.

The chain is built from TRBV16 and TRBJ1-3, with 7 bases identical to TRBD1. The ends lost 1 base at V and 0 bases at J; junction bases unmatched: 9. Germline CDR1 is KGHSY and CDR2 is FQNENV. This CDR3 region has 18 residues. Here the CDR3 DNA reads TGTGCCAGCAGCCAATTCCCGGCAACAGGGGACTCTGGAAACACCATATATTTT. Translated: CASSQFPATGDSGNTIYF.

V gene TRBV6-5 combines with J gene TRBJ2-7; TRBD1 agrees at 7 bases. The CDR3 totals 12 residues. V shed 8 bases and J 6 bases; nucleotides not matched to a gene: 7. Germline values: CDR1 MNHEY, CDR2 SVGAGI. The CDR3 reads CASGVYRGEQYF. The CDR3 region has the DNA TGTGCCAGCGGGGTTTACAGGGGCGAGCAGTACTTC.

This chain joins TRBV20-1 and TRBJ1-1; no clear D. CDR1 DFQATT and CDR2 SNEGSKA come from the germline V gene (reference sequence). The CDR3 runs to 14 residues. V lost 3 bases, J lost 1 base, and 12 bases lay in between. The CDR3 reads CSASIGDRNTEAFF. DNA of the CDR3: TGCAGTGCTAGTATCGGGGATCGGAACACTGAAGCTTTCTTT.

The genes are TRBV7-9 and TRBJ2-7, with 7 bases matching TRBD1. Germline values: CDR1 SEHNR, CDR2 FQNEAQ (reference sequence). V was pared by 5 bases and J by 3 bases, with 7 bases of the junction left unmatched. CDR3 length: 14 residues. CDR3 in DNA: TGTGCCAGCAGCCCCCGACAGGGAAGCTACGAGCAGTACTTC. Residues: CASSPRQGSYEQYF.

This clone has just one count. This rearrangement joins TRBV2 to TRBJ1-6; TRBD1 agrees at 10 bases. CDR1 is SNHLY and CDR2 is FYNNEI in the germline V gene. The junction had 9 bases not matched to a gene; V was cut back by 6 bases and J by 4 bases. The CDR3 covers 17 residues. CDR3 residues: CASSGDRGFRYNSPLHF. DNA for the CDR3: TGTGCCAGCAGCGGGGACAGGGGATTTCGTTATAATTCACCCCTCCACTTT. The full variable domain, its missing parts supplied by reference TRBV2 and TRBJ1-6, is EPEVTQTPSHQVTQMGQEVILRCVPISNHLYFYWYRQILGQKVEFLVSFYNNEISEKSEIFDDQFSVERPDGSNFTLKIRSTKLEDSAMYFCASSGDRGFRYNSPLHFGNGTRLTVT.

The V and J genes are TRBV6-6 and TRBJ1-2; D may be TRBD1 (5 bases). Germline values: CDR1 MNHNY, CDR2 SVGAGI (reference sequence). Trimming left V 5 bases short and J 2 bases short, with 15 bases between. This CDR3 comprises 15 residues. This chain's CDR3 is CASSATGGGNYGYTF. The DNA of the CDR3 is TGTGCCAGCAGTGCCACGGGGGGAGGGAACTATGGCTACACCTTC.

CDR3 sequence (DNA): TGCAGCGTTGAAGGCCCCGGGGGTAGTTGGGCAGATACGCAGTATTTT. It encodes CSVEGPGGSWADTQYF. This chain uses TRBV29-1 with TRBJ2-3; perhaps TRBD2 as D (6 bases). This CDR3 has 16 residues. Per the germline V gene, CDR1 is SQVTM and CDR2 is ANQGSEA. Trimming stripped 1 base from V and 4 bases from J, with 18 bases between.

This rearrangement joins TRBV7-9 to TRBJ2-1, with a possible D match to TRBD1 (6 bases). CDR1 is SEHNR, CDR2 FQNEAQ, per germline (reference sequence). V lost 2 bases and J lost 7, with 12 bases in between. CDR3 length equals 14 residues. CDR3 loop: CASSLLGGVNEQFF. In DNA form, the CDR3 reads TGTGCCAGCAGCTTACTAGGGGGAGTTAATGAGCAGTTCTTC.

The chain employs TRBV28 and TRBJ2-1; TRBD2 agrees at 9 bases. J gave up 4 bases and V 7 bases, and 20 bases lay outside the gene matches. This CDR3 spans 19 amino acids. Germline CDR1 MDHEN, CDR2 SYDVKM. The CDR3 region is CASTPSPGALAGIYNEQFF. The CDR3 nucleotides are TGTGCCAGCACTCCCTCCCCAGGGGCCCTAGCGGGAATATACAATGAGCAGTTCTTC.

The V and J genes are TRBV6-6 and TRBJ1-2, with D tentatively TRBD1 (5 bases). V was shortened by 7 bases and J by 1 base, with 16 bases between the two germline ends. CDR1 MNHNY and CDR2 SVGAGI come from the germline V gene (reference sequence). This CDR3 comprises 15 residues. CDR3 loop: CASIPRQRINYGYTF. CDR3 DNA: TGTGCCAGCATTCCCCGACAGAGGATTAACTATGGCTACACCTTC.

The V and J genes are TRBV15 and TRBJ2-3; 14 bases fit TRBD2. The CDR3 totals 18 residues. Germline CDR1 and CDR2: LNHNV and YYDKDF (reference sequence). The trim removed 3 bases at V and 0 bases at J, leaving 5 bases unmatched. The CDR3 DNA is TGTGCCACCAGCAGGTTAGGACTAGCGGGGGGAAGCACAGATACGCAGTATTTT. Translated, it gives CATSRLGLAGGSTDTQYF.

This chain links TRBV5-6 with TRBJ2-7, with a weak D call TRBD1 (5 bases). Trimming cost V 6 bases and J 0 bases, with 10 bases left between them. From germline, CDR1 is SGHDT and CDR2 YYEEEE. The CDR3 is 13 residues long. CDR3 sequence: CASTRTPSYEQYF. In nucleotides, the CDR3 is TGTGCCAGCACCCGGACACCCTCCTACGAGCAGTACTTC.

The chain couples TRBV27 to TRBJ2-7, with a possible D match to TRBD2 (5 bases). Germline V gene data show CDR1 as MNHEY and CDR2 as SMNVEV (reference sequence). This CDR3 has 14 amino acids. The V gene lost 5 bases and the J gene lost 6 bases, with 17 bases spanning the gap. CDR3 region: CASSPRAHRGEQYF. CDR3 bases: TGTGCCAGCAGTCCCCGGGCGCATCGGGGCGAGCAGTACTTC.

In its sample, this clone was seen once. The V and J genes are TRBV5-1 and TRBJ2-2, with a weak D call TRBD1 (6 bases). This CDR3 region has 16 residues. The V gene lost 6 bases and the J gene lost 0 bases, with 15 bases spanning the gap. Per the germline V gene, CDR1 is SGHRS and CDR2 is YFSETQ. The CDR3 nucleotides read TGCGCCAGCATCAAAGACAGGATCTCGAACACCGGGGAGCTGTTTTTT. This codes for CASIKDRISNTGELFF. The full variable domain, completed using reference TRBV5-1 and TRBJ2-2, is KAGVTQTPRYLIKTRGQQVTLSCSPISGHRSVSWYQQTPGQGLQFLFEYFSETQRNKGNFPGRFSGRQFSNSRSEMNVSTLELGDSALYLCASIKDRISNTGELFFGEGSRLTVL.

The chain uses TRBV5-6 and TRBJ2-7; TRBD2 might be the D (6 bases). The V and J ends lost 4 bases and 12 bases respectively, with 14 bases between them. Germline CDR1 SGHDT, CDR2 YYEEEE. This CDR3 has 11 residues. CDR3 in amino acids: CASSDLAERYF. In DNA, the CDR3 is TGTGCCAGCAGCGACTTAGCGGAACGGTACTTC.

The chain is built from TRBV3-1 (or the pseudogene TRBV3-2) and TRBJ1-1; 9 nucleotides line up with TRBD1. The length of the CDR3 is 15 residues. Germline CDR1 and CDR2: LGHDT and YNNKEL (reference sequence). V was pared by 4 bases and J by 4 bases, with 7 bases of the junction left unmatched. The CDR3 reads CASSLRRDRVTEAFF. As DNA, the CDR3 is TGTGCCAGCAGCCTTAGGAGGGACAGGGTCACTGAAGCTTTCTTT.

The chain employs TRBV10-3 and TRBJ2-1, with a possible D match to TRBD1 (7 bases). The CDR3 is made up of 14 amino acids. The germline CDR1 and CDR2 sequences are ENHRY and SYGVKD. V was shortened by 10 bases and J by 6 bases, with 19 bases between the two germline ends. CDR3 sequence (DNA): TGTGCCACCGGGGGACAGACAGCAGGCAATGAGCAGTTCTTC. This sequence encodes CATGGQTAGNEQFF.

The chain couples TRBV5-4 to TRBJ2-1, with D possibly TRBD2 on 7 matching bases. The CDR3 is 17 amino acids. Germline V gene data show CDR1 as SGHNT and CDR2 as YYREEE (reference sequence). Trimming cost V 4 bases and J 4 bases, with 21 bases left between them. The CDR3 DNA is TGTGCCAGCAGCCTCCGCGCGGCGGGGGCTCGGTACAATGAGCAGTTCTTC. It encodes CASSLRAAGARYNEQFF.

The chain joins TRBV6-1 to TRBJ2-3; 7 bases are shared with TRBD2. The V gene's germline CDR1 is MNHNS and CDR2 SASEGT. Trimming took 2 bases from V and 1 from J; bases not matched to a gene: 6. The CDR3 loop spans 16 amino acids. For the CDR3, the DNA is TGTGCCAGCAGTGAAACGGGGGGAGGGCGCACAGATACGCAGTATTTT. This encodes CASSETGGGRTDTQYF.

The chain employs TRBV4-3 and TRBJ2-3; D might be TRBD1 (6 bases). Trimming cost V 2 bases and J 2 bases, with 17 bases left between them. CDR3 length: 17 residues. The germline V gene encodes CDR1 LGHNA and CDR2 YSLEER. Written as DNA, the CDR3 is TGCGCCAGCAGCCAATTAGGGGGACCTTATTACACAGATACGCAGTATTTT. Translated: CASSQLGGPYYTDTQYF.

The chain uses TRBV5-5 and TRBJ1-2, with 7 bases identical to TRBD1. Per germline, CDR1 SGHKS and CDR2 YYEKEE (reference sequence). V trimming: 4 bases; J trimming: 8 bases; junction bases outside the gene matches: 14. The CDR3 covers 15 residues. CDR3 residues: CASSTRQGRSWGYTF. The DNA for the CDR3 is TGTGCCAGCAGCACCCGACAGGGCCGGTCGTGGGGCTACACCTTC.

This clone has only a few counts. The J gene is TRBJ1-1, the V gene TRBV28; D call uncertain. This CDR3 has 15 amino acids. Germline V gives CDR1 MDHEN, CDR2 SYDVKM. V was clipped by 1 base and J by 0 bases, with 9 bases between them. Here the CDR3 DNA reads TGTGCCAGCAGTTTATTCGGCGGTATGAACACTGAAGCTTTCTTT. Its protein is CASSLFGGMNTEAFF.

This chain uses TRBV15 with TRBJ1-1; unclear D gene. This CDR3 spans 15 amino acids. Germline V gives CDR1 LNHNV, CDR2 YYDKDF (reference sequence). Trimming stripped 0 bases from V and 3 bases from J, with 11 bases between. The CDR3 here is CATSRESSGYTEAFF. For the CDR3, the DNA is TGTGCCACCAGCAGAGAATCCTCAGGATACACTGAAGCTTTCTTT.